This T cell receptor (beta chain) was obtained from a study of identifying expanded T cells in peripheral blood (dated by TCRdb to the late 2010s). At the level of the whole study: Technical replicates were generated by sequencing separate aliquots of the same genomic DNA pool, and four replicates were compared pairwise. Overall study results and their limits: The authors expected that biological variance in healthy repertoires might rise further over much longer intervals, such as months to years. In all healthy donors, the variance in clone template counts between samples taken roughly 14 days apart rose significantly as total template count increased. Both the number of clones called differentially abundant and the false-positive rate were significantly reduced by the beta-binomial model across all healthy-donor time intervals. Between technical replicates the binomial model flagged approximately 1.3 differentially abundant clones, whereas over about 2 weeks the binomial model flagged about 15 and over about 4 weeks 19 to 20.

Based on the germline V gene (reference sequence), the CDR1 and CDR2 sequences are SEHNR and FQNEAQ. The V and J ends are trimmed by 2 bases and 8 bases, leaving 21 bases between them. There are 16 amino acids in the CDR3, from cysteine to phenylalanine inclusive. Solely the CDR3 DNA is kept, with 48 bases framed from the first base. During the collection period, no immune events, such as infections, were documented for the healthy donors. Blood repertoires from healthy donors were used as a training cohort for calibrating time-dependent variance in a beta-binomial model of differential abundance of T-cell clones. There were about 10 healthy donors in the training cohort, of whom 3 were female and 7 were male. An age range of about 29 to 65 years, with an average of around 44 years, was recorded for the donors. Whole blood was collected from each healthy donor at three time points spaced 2 to 3 weeks apart and obtained from a commercial supplier. For immunosequencing, genomic DNA was extracted from whole blood that had not been sorted.

A word on this clone: This clone's antigen is unknown. Within one base of it there is no much larger clone, and no base qualities were kept.

The immunoSEQ Assay, which relies on bias-controlled multiplex PCR amplification of genomic DNA, was used to profile TCRbeta CDR3 regions. The paper's data handling went like this. To quantify the absolute abundance of each unique TCRbeta CDR3 region, the sequences were collapsed and filtered. Differential abundance was tested with two models: a binomial (Fisher-equivalent) model and a beta-binomial model that adds time-dependent variance fitted from healthy donors. Clones with fewer than 5 combined templates were removed, and a clone was called differentially abundant if the clone's Benjamini-Hochberg FDR was below 0.01. The form v = (b*log(k)+a)^2 was used to model beta-binomial variance as a function of total template count across the two samples. In its TCRdb copy, this immuneACCESS table keeps in-frame sequences only and misses some clones. Where compared with another copy, unresolved V genes explain less than half of these, and the others have no known cause. V, J and clone size are taken as reported in that table, and D and trimming were inferred from the DNA itself. The sample table holds 70,000 to 100,000 clones, of which roughly 91% were seen once. The top ten clones comprise around a fifth of the sample.

The source of this sequence is a person aged 18 to 75 in good health. This chain joins TRBV7-9 to TRBJ1-2, with no confidently assigned D gene. The specimen was blood. The sequenced DNA: TGTGCCAGCAGCTTAATGAGGGTGGACCGCGGCGGCGGCTACACCTTC. This encodes CASSLMRVDRGGGYTF.